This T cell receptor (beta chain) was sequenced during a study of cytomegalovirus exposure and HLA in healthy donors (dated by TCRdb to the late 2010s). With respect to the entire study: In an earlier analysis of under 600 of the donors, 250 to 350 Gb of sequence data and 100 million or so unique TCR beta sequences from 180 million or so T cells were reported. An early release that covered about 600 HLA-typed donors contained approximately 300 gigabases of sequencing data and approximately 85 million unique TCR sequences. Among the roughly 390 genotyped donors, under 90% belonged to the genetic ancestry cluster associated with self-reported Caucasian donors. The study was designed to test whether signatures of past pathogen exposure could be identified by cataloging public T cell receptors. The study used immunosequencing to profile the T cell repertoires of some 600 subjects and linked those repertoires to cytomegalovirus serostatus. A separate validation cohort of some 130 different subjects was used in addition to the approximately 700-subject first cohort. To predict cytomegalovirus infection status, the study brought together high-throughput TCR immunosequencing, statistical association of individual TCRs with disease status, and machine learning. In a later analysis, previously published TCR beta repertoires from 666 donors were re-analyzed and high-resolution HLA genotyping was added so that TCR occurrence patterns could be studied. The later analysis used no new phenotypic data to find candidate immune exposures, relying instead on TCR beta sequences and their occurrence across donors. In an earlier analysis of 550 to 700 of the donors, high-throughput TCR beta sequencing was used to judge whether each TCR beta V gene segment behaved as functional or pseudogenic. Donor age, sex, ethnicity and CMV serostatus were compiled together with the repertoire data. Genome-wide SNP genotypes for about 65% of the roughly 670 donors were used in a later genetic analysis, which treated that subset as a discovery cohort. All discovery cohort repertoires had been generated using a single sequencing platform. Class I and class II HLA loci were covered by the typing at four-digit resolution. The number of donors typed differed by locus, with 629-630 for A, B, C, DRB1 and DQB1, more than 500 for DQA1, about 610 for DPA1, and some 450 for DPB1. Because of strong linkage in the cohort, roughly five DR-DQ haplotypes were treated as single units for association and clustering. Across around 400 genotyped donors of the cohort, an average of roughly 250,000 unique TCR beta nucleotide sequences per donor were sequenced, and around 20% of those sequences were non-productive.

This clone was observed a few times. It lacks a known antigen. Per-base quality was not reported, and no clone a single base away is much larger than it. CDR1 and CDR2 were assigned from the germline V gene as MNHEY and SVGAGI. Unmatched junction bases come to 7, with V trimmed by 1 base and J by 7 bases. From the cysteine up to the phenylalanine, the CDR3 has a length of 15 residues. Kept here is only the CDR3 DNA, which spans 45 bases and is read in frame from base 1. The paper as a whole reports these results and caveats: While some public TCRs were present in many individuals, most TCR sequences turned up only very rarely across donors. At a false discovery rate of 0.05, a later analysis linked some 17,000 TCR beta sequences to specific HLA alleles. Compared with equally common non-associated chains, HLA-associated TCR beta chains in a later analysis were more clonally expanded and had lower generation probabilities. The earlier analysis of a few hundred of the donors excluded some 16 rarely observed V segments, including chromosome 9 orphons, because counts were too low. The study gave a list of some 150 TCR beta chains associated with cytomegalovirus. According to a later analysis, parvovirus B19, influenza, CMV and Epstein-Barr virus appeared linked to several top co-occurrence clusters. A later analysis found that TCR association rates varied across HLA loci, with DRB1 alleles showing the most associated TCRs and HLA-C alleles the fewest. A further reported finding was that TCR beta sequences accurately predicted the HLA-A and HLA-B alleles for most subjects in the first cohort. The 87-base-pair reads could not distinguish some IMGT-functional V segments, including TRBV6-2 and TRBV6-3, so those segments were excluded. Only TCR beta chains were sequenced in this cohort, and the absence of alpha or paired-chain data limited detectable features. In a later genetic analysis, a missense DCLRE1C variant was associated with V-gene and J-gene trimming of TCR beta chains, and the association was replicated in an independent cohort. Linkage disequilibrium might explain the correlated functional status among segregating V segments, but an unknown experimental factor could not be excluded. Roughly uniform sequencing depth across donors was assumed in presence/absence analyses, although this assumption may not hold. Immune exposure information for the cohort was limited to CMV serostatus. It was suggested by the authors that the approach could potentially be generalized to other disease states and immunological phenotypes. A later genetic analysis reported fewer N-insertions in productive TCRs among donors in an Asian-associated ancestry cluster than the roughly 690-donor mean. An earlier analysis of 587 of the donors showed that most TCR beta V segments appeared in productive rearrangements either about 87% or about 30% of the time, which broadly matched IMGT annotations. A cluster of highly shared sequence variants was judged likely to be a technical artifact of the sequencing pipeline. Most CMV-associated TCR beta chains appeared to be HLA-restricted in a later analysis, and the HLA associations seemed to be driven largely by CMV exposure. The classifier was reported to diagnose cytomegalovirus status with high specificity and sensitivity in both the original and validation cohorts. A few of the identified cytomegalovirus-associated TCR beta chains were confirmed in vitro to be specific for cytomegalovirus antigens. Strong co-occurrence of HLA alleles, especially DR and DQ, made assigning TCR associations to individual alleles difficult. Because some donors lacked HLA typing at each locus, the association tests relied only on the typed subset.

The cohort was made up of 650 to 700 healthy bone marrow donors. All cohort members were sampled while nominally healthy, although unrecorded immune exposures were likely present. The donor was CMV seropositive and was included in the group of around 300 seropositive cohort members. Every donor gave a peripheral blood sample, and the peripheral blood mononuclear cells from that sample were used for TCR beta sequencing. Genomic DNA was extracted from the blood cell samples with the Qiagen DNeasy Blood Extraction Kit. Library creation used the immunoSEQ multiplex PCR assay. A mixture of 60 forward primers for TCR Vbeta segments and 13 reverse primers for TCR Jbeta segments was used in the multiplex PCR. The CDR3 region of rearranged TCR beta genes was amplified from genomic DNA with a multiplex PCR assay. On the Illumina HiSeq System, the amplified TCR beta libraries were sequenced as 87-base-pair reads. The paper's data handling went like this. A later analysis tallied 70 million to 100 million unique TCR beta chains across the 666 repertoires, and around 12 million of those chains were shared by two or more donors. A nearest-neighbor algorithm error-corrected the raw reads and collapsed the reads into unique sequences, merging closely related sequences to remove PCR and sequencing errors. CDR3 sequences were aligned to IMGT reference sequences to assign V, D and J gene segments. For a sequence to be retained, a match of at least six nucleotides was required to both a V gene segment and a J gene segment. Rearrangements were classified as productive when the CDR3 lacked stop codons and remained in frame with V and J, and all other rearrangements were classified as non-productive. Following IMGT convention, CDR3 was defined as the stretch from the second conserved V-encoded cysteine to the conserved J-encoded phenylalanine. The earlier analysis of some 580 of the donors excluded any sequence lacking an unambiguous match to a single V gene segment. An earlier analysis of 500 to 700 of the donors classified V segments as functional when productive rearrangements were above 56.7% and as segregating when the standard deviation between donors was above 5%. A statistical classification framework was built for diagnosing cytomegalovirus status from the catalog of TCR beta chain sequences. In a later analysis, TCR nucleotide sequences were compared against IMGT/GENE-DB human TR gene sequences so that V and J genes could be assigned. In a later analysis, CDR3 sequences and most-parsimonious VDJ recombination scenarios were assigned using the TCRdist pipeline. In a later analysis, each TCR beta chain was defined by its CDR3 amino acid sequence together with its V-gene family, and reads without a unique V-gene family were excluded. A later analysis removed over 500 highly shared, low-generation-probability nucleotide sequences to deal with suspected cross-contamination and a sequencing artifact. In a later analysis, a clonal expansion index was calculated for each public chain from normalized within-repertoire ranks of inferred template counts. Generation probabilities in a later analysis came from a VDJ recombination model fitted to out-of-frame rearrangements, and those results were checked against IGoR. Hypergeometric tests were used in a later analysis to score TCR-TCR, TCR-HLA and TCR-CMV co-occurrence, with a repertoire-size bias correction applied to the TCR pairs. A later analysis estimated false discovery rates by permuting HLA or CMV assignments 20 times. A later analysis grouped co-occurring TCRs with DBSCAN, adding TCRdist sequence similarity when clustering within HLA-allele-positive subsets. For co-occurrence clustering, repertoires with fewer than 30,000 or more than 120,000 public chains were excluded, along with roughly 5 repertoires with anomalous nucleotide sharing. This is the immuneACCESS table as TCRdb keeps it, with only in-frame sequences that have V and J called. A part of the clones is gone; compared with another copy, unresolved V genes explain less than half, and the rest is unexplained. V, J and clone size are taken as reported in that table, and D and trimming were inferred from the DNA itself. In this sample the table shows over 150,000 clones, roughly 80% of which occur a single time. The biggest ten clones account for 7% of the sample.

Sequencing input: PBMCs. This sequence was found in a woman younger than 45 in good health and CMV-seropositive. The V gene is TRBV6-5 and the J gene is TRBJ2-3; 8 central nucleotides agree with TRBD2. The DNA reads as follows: TGTGCCAGCAGTTACTATAGCGGGGAGAGATATACGCAGTATTTT. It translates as CASSYYSGERYTQYF.